Shown below are 3 T cell receptor beta chains from a single sample sequenced in a study of blood T cell repertoires in COVID-19 (dated by TCRdb to 2018 to 2020). The library was generated by the immunoSEQ multiplex PCR assay. The immuneACCESS repertoire file appears here via TCRdb, limited to in-frame rearrangements. These files lack a portion of the clones; in checked studies, under half of the deficit traces to unresolved V genes, and the cause of the others is not known. The sample has some 270,000 clones on record, around nine tenths of them singletons. In total, the top ten clones hold about 10% of the sample. The sequenced sample consisted of peripheral blood. The receptor set was obtained from a man aged 35 to 55 with active or convalescent COVID-19.

V usage is TRBV19 and J usage is TRBJ2-5, with D possibly being TRBD2 (5 bases). Trimming pared 4 bases from V and 1 base from J, leaving 13 bases between. Germline CDR1 LNHDA, CDR2 SQIVND (reference sequence). CDR3 size: 15 residues. The CDR3 sequence: CASSKLALSQETQYF. As DNA, the CDR3 is TGTGCCAGTAGTAAGCTAGCCCTCTCCCAAGAGACCCAGTACTTC. Drawing the rest from reference TRBV19 and TRBJ2-5, the complete variable domain is DGGITQSPKYLFRKEGQNVTLSCEQNLNHDAMYWYRQDPGQGLRLIYYSQIVNDFQKGDIAEGYSVSREKKESFPLTVTSAQKNPTAFYLCASSKLALSQETQYFGPGTRLLVL.

The J gene is TRBJ1-5, the V gene TRBV3-1 (or the pseudogene TRBV3-2); no reliable D call. Germline CDR1 LGHDT, CDR2 YNNKEL (reference sequence). This CDR3 contains 15 residues. The germline V and J ends were trimmed by 1 base and 5 bases, with 12 bases remaining between them. The CDR3 here is CASSQGTRDYQPQHF. The DNA of the CDR3 is TGTGCCAGCAGCCAAGGGACCCGGGATTATCAGCCCCAGCATTTT.

The V call is TRBV25-1, the J call TRBJ1-6; 8 nucleotides match TRBD1. Germline CDR1 MGHDK, CDR2 SYGVNS. The CDR3 runs 15 residues. Trimming cost V 4 bases and J 9 bases; bases outside gene matches: 8. The chain's CDR3 is CASSGTAGGTSPLHF. The CDR3 nucleotides read TGTGCCAGCAGTGGGACCGCAGGGGGCACTTCACCCCTCCACTTT.